This TCR beta chain was sequenced in a study of metastatic and nonmetastatic thyroid tumors. No treatment of any kind had been given to any patient before thyroid surgery. Using MiXCR, TCRdb reanalyzed the PCR reads. The data hold around 45,000 clones, with roughly 3.2% observed a single time. The CDR3 totals 13 residues. The V end lost 0 bases, the J end lost 10 bases, and 7 bases lay between the germline ends. CDR1 ENHRY and CDR2 SYGVKD come from the germline V gene. The chain employs TRBV10-3 and TRBJ1-6; D is possibly TRBD1 (5 bases). Specimen: blood. The sequence derives from a female donor with papillary thyroid cancer or a benign thyroid nodule (not recorded which). Some clones in this sample may be carry-over from other donors' samples. The CDR3 DNA follows: TGTGCCATCAGTGAGTCGGGGCACTCACCCCTCCACTTT. It specifies CAISESGHSPLHF.